These 27 T cell receptor beta chains were all obtained from the same sample, sequenced in a study of cytomegalovirus exposure and HLA in healthy donors. The PCR was carried out with 60 Vbeta primers and 13 Jbeta primers. Sequenced by immunoSEQ multiplex PCR; TCRdb stores in-frame clones only, minus some. The sample contains over 55,000 clones, about four fifths of which appear only once. The material sequenced was PBMCs. Every receptor here comes from a man aged 40-49 years in good health and CMV-seronegative.

This rearrangement joins TRBV18 to TRBJ2-1, with unresolved D. This CDR3 is 15 amino acids long. Trimming pared 0 bases from V and 0 bases from J, leaving 6 bases between. The V gene's germline CDR1 is KGHSH and CDR2 LQKENI. In DNA form, the CDR3 reads TGTGCCAGCTCACCACCCCAGGACTCCTACAATGAGCAGTTCTTC. Translating gives CASSPPQDSYNEQFF.

The V gene is TRBV7-6, the J gene TRBJ2-5; 7 bases are shared with TRBD1. The J segment lost 4 bases and the V segment lost 2 bases, leaving 7 bases of the junction unmatched. Germline-derived CDR1 and CDR2 are SGHVS and FNYEAQ. There are 15 residues in the CDR3. CDR3 residues: CASSLTINRGETQYF. CDR3 in DNA: TGTGCCAGCAGCTTAACGATAAACAGGGGAGAGACCCAGTACTTC. Filled out from reference TRBV7-6 and TRBJ2-5, the complete variable domain reads GAGVSQSPRYKVTKRGQDVALRCDPISGHVSLYWYRQALGQGPEFLTYFNYEAQQDKSGLPNDRFSAERPEGSISTLTIQRTEQRDSAMYRCASSLTINRGETQYFGPGTRLLVL.

V and J are TRBV10-3 and TRBJ1-2; TRBD1 aligns across 8 bases. Looked up from germline, CDR1 is ENHRY and CDR2 is SYGVKD. The CDR3 covers 14 residues. V was pared by 6 bases and J by 4 bases, with 7 bases of the junction left unmatched. The CDR3 coding sequence is TGTGCCATCAGACCGGGACAGGAAATCTATGGCTACACCTTC. It specifies CAIRPGQEIYGYTF.

The V gene is TRBV6-1, the J gene TRBJ2-3; D may be TRBD2 (7 bases). The CDR3 runs to 15 residues. Germline V CDR1 and CDR2: MNHNS, SASEGT. Between the trimmed V and J ends, which lost 4 bases and 2 bases, there was a span of 13 bases. CDR3 amino acids: CASSVGGAHTDTQYF. DNA of the CDR3: TGTGCCAGCAGTGTTGGGGGGGCCCACACAGATACGCAGTATTTT.

The chain combines TRBV7-9 with TRBJ2-3; 9 nucleotides agree with TRBD1. With 8 bases clipped from V and 2 bases from J, the junction kept 11 bases outside the gene matches. CDR3 size: 16 residues. Germline V gene data show CDR1 as SEHNR and CDR2 as FQNEAQ (reference sequence). The CDR3 sequence is CASSYRGHLITDTQYF. CDR3 in DNA: TGTGCCAGCTCCTACAGGGGGCATCTTATCACAGATACGCAGTATTTT.

J is TRBJ1-2 and V is TRBV30, with D perhaps TRBD1 (6 bases). The ends were cut back, 3 bases at V and 4 bases at J, with 15 bases in the middle. Germline V gives CDR1 GTSNPN, CDR2 SVGIG (reference sequence). The CDR3 contains 14 residues. CDR3 protein: CAWSGRGFGYGYTF. In DNA form, the CDR3 reads TGTGCCTGGAGCGGGAGGGGGTTCGGCTATGGCTACACCTTC.

The rearrangement links TRBV9 to TRBJ2-5; D unclear. The germline V gene encodes CDR1 SGDLS and CDR2 YYNGEE. The CDR3 is made up of 15 amino acids. The V and J ends lost 0 bases and 1 base respectively, with 10 bases between them. As DNA, the CDR3 is TGTGCCAGCAGCGTAGGAAGCGCCCCCCAAGAGACCCAGTACTTC. It translates to CASSVGSAPQETQYF.

This clone was counted a single time. The chain is built from TRBV5-8 and TRBJ1-5; D not resolved. CDR3 length: 18 residues. CDR1 and CDR2 (germline): SGHTS, YDEGEE. V was clipped by 4 bases and J by 6 bases, with 26 bases between them. The CDR3 bases are TGTGCCAGCAGCGAATACCGAAGGACTACCCAGAACGGTCAGCCCCAGCATTTT. It translates to CASSEYRRTTQNGQPQHF.

V and J are TRBV30 and TRBJ1-6; TRBD1 aligns across 7 bases. Germline lookup yields CDR1 GTSNPN and CDR2 SVGIG (reference sequence). There are 14 residues in the CDR3. V lost 4 bases and J lost 4; bases outside the gene matches: 4. For the CDR3, the DNA is TGTGCCTGGAAGACGGGACAGTATAATTCACCCCTCCACTTT. Translation gives CAWKTGQYNSPLHF.

The sample holds a few counts of this clone. The chain links TRBV4-3 to TRBJ1-1, with 7 bases that match TRBD1. The CDR3 runs 14 residues. The V and J ends lost 2 bases and 6 bases, in that order; junction bases with no gene match: 6. CDR1 and CDR2 from the germline V gene are LGHNA and YSLEER. CDR3 region: CASSQMTGSPEAFF. CDR3 in DNA: TGCGCCAGCAGCCAAATGACAGGGAGTCCTGAAGCTTTCTTT.

The chain couples TRBV13 to TRBJ2-2; 11 positions agree with TRBD2. The CDR3 runs to 15 residues. The J segment lost 4 bases and the V segment lost 8 bases, leaving 6 bases of the junction unmatched. Looked up from germline, CDR1 is PRHDT and CDR2 is FYEKMQ (reference sequence). CDR3 region: CASLLLAGGTGELFF. DNA for the CDR3: TGTGCCAGCCTCTTGCTAGCGGGGGGCACCGGGGAGCTGTTTTTT.

The rearrangement joins TRBV30 to TRBJ2-5, with 15 bases fitting TRBD2. V shed 2 bases, J shed 4 bases, and the junction held 8 bases outside the gene matches. The CDR3 contains 17 residues. The germline gives CDR1 GTSNPN, CDR2 SVGIG (reference sequence). CDR3 bases: TGTGCCTGGAGTATGGGACTAGCGGGGGGCCTTGGAGAGACCCAGTACTTC. This encodes CAWSMGLAGGLGETQYF. Full variable domain (outside the CDR3, taken from reference TRBV30 and TRBJ2-5): SQTIHQWPATLVQPVGSPLSLECTVEGTSNPNLYWYRQAAGRGLQLLFYSVGIGQISSEVPQNLSASRPQDRQFILSSKKLLLSDSGFYLCAWSMGLAGGLGETQYFGPGTRLLVL.

The gene calls are TRBV5-1 and TRBJ1-4; tentative D call: TRBD1 (5 bases). Per the germline V gene, CDR1 is SGHRS and CDR2 is YFSETQ. The length of the CDR3 is 15 residues. Trimming removed 2 bases from V and 5 bases from J, with 13 bases in between. CDR3 sequence: CASSFGAGSNEKLFF. The CDR3 nucleotides read TGCGCCAGCAGCTTTGGGGCAGGATCAAATGAAAAACTGTTTTTT.

This clone has only one observation. The chain links TRBV2 to TRBJ2-1; 10 bases map to TRBD1. The CDR3 length is 15 residues. CDR1 is SNHLY, CDR2 FYNNEI, per germline. Losses at the gene ends were 7 bases for V and 7 bases for J; bases not matched to a gene: 10. The CDR3 DNA is TGTGCCAGCATTGACGACAGGGGGCCAGTTAATGAGCAGTTCTTC. This sequence encodes CASIDDRGPVNEQFF.

J is TRBJ1-1 and V is TRBV4-1; no clear D. Trimming pared 4 bases from V and 5 bases from J, leaving 14 bases between. From germline, CDR1 is MGHRA and CDR2 YSYEKL. The CDR3 consists of 14 residues. CDR3 residues: CASSPRIGGTEAFF. CDR3 coding DNA: TGCGCCAGCAGCCCGAGGATCGGTGGGACTGAAGCTTTCTTT.

The chain carries TRBV5-5 and TRBJ1-1; 9 bases fit TRBD1. Germline CDR1 reads SGHKS; CDR2 reads YYEKEE (reference sequence). V lost 6 bases, J lost 1 base, and 16 bases stayed unmatched. The CDR3 spans 18 residues. CDR3 nucleotide sequence: TGTGCCAGCACCAGAAGGACGGGACAGGGACAACCGAACACTGAAGCTTTCTTT. Amino acids: CASTRRTGQGQPNTEAFF.

A single count supports this clone. The rearrangement uses TRBV7-6 and TRBJ1-2, with TRBD1 identical over 10 bases. This CDR3 has 15 amino acids. Per germline, CDR1 SGHVS and CDR2 FNYEAQ. V shed 1 base and J 7 bases; nucleotides not matched to a gene: 6. The CDR3 sequence: CASSLDGTGVTGYTF. The CDR3 nucleotides are TGTGCCAGCAGCTTAGACGGGACAGGGGTGACTGGCTACACCTTC.

The gene calls are TRBV19 and TRBJ1-2; D is undetermined. This CDR3 has 14 residues. The V end was cut by 1 base, the J end by 2 bases, with 8 bases between. CDR1 is LNHDA, CDR2 SQIVND, per germline (reference sequence). CDR3 sequence reads: CASSIAYRNYGYTF. CDR3 coding DNA: TGTGCCAGTAGTATAGCGTACAGAAACTATGGCTACACCTTC.

The chain is built from TRBV27 and TRBJ1-4; D unclear. Germline V lookup: CDR1 MNHEY, CDR2 SMNVEV (reference sequence). V lost 5 bases and J lost 3, with 13 bases in between. The CDR3 has 15 amino acids. CDR3 amino acids: CASSPLGGSNEKLFF. The CDR3 region has the DNA TGTGCCAGCAGTCCGTTGGGAGGCTCTAATGAAAAACTGTTTTTT.

The rearrangement joins TRBV5-1 to TRBJ1-4, with unresolved D. Deletions cut 0 bases from V and 3 bases from J, with 9 bases between. In germline, CDR1 is SGHRS, CDR2 YFSETQ. This CDR3 is 15 amino acids long. CDR3 protein: CASSLGEGANEKLFF. CDR3 nucleotides: TGCGCCAGCAGCTTGGGTGAGGGCGCTAATGAAAAACTGTTTTTT.

This clone was picked up a small number of times. V is TRBV6-5 and J is TRBJ1-1, with D possibly being TRBD1 (6 bases). Germline CDR1 is MNHEY and CDR2 is SVGAGI. With 5 bases removed from V and 4 bases from J, the gap between germline ends came to 17 bases. CDR3 size: 15 residues. CDR3 coding DNA: TGTGCCAGCAGTACCCCGGGGGGCGGTGGCACTGAAGCTTTCTTT. This encodes CASSTPGGGGTEAFF.

This clone was picked up one time. The chain couples TRBV27 to TRBJ2-7; D possibly corresponds to TRBD1 (5 bases). Per the germline V gene, CDR1 is MNHEY and CDR2 is SMNVEV (reference sequence). V was clipped by 2 bases and J by 1 base, with 12 bases between them. The CDR3 is 15 amino acids. This CDR3 is CASSLTGQGSYEQYV. As DNA, the CDR3 is TGTGCCAGCAGTTTAACTGGTCAGGGATCCTACGAGCAGTACGTC.

The chain uses TRBV7-2 and TRBJ2-3; 11 bases align to TRBD1. The CDR3 is made up of 16 amino acids. Losses at the gene ends were 5 bases for V and 0 bases for J; bases not matched to a gene: 4. CDR1 is SGHTA, CDR2 FQGNSA, per germline. CDR3 region: CASSPGQGASTDTQYF. CDR3 DNA sequence: TGTGCCAGCAGCCCCGGACAGGGGGCTAGCACAGATACGCAGTATTTT. The full variable domain, in which reference TRBV7-2 and TRBJ2-3 provide the parts outside the CDR3, is GAGVSQSPSNKVTEKGKDVELRCDPISGHTALYWYRQSLGQGLEFLIYFQGNSAPDKSGLPSDRFSAERTGGSVSTLTIQRTQQEDSAVYLCASSPGQGASTDTQYFGPGTRLTVL.

V and J are TRBV7-9 and TRBJ2-5; D gene unclear. The CDR3 consists of 13 residues. V shed 2 bases and J shed 1 base, with 5 bases lying between them. The germline CDR1 and CDR2 sequences are SEHNR and FQNEAQ (reference sequence). CDR3: CASSLSLQETQYF. Written as DNA, the CDR3 is TGTGCCAGCAGCTTATCCCTCCAAGAGACCCAGTACTTC.

The rearrangement links TRBV5-6 to TRBJ1-6, with TRBD1 matching over 8 bases. Germline values: CDR1 SGHDT, CDR2 YYEEEE. The CDR3 spans 14 residues. With V trimmed by 3 bases and J by 10 bases, 6 bases remained unmatched. The CDR3 coding sequence is TGTGCCAGCAGCTCGTGGACAGGGCGCTCACCCCTCCACTTT. Protein product: CASSSWTGRSPLHF.

CDR3 sequence reads: CASLKRSSGNTIYF. The CDR3 DNA follows: TGTGCCAGCTTAAAACGGTCCTCTGGAAACACCATATATTTT. The V and J genes are TRBV19 and TRBJ1-3; D gene unclear. This CDR3 comprises 14 residues. V was trimmed by 9 bases and J by 0 bases, leaving 12 bases between them. Germline-derived CDR1 and CDR2 are LNHDA and SQIVND (reference sequence).

The genes are TRBV18 and TRBJ2-7; 8 bases are a match to TRBD1. Looked up from germline, CDR1 is KGHSH and CDR2 is LQKENI. There are 15 residues in the CDR3. The V and J ends lost 2 bases and 4 bases, in that order; junction bases with no gene match: 7. The CDR3 is CASSPSGGLSYEQYF. The CDR3 DNA reads TGTGCCAGCTCACCATCAGGGGGCCTTAGTTACGAGCAGTACTTC.